Listed here are 26 T cell receptor beta chains from one sample, sequenced in a study of blood T cell repertoires in COVID-19. The data were produced by immunoSEQ multiplex PCR, yet TCRdb's version contains in-frame clones alone and is incomplete. The sample lists roughly 70,000 clones, more than 70% occurring once. Material for sequencing was peripheral blood. The receptors were gathered from a woman aged 55-69 years with acute or convalescent COVID-19.

The gene calls are TRBV7-2 and TRBJ2-5, with TRBD1 as a possible D gene (7 bases). Germline V lookup: CDR1 SGHTA, CDR2 FQGNSA. The CDR3 runs 14 residues. The V and J ends lost 2 bases and 5 bases respectively, with 12 bases between them. The CDR3, as DNA: TGTGCCAGCAGCTTAAACGGGGGACAGGAGACCCAGTACTTC. Its translation: CASSLNGGQETQYF.

The chain uses TRBV30 and TRBJ2-1; D is unclear. CDR1 is GTSNPN and CDR2 is SVGIG in the germline V gene (reference sequence). This CDR3 comprises 13 residues. CDR3 protein: CGLRPSSYNEQFF. DNA for the CDR3: TGTGGTTTGCGCCCTAGCTCCTACAATGAGCAGTTCTTC. Full variable domain (remainder filled in from reference TRBV30 and TRBJ2-1): SQTIHQWPATLVQPVGSPLSLECTVEGTSNPNLYWYRQAAGRGLQLLFYSVGIGQISSEVPQNLSASRPQDRQFILSSKKLLLSDSGFYLCGLRPSSYNEQFFGPGTRLTVL.

The rearrangement joins TRBV19 to TRBJ1-1, with 9 positions matching TRBD1. V dropped 7 bases and J dropped 2; count of bases not matched to a gene: 8. Looked up from germline, CDR1 is LNHDA and CDR2 is SQIVND (reference sequence). The CDR3 extends over 15 amino acids. CDR3 region: CASTFGQGTNTEAFF. In DNA form, the CDR3 reads TGTGCCAGTACCTTCGGACAGGGGACAAACACTGAAGCTTTCTTT.

The chain combines TRBV7-3 with TRBJ2-1; 14 bases match TRBD2. Looked up from germline, CDR1 is SGHTA and CDR2 is FQGTGA. The CDR3 runs 18 residues. V was clipped by 5 bases and J by 6 bases; unmatched bases: 12. The CDR3 protein is CASSPGGTSGGDINEQFF. CDR3 in DNA: TGTGCCAGCAGCCCCGGGGGGACTAGCGGGGGTGACATCAATGAGCAGTTCTTC.

This sequence joins TRBV20-1 and TRBJ2-5, with 14 nucleotides matching TRBD2. V dropped 3 bases and J dropped 2; count of bases not matched to a gene: 5. Germline V CDR1 and CDR2: DFQATT, SNEGSKA (reference sequence). The CDR3 is 16 residues long. The CDR3 DNA reads as TGCAGTGCTAGTCGACTAGCGGGGGGGAGGCAAGAGACCCAGTACTTC. This sequence encodes CSASRLAGGRQETQYF.

A note on this clone: The same CDR3 also results from other DNA sequences found in this sample. J is TRBJ1-1 and V is TRBV30; maybe TRBD1 (6 bases). This CDR3 spans 13 amino acids. V lost 1 base, J lost 4 bases, and 10 bases lay in between. Germline CDR1 and CDR2: GTSNPN and SVGIG (reference sequence). CDR3 residues: CAWSEGGGTEAFF. CDR3 DNA sequence: TGTGCCTGGAGTGAGGGAGGGGGCACTGAAGCTTTCTTT.

Remarks on this clone: The identical CDR3 is also encoded by other nucleotide sequences in the sample. The CDR3 bases are TGCGCCAGCAGCTTGGGACAGAACTATGGCTACACCTTC. It specifies CASSLGQNYGYTF. The chain carries TRBV5-1 and TRBJ1-2; possibly TRBD1 for D (5 bases). Germline V gene lookup returns CDR1 SGHRS and CDR2 YFSETQ. The CDR3 is made up of 13 amino acids. With 0 bases removed from V and 2 bases from J, the gap between germline ends came to 5 bases.

J is TRBJ2-3 and V is TRBV2, with D perhaps TRBD2 (6 bases). The CDR3 extends over 14 amino acids. The V gene lost 3 bases and the J gene lost 1 base, with 8 bases spanning the gap. Germline loops: CDR1 SNHLY, CDR2 FYNNEI. The CDR3 coding sequence is TGTGCCAGCAGTGAGCCTAGCGGCACAGATACGCAGTATTTT. This codes for CASSEPSGTDTQYF.

V and J are TRBV5-1 and TRBJ2-3; 11 nucleotides line up with TRBD1. Germline V gives CDR1 SGHRS, CDR2 YFSETQ. This CDR3 spans 16 amino acids. J was trimmed by 0 bases and V by 5 bases; bases with no gene match: 5. CDR3: CASRRTGGGSTDTQYF. The CDR3, as DNA: TGCGCCAGCAGAAGGACAGGGGGCGGGAGCACAGATACGCAGTATTTT.

The chain combines TRBV5-4 with TRBJ2-7; 11 bases fit TRBD1. V gave up 6 bases and J gave up 7 bases; unmatched junction bases: 9. The length of the CDR3 is 14 residues. CDR1 SGHNT and CDR2 YYREEE come from the germline V gene (reference sequence). The CDR3 region has the DNA TGTGCCAGCACAATACCGGGACAGGGGGGTGAGCAGTACTTC. It yields the protein CASTIPGQGGEQYF.

In this sample, this clone turned up many times. The rearrangement joins TRBV3-1 (or the pseudogene TRBV3-2) to TRBJ2-2, with D possibly TRBD1 on 5 matching bases. The CDR3 length is 16 residues. Deletions cut 3 bases from V and 0 bases from J, with 11 bases between. CDR1 is LGHDT, CDR2 YNNKEL, per germline (reference sequence). For the CDR3, the DNA is TGTGCCAGCAGCCAGCTCGACAGTCCGAACACCGGGGAGCTGTTTTTT. Amino acids: CASSQLDSPNTGELFF.

The V gene is TRBV29-1, the J gene TRBJ2-3; 11 bases are a match to TRBD1. CDR1 and CDR2 from the germline V gene are SQVTM and ANQGSEA. V was clipped by 7 bases and J by 5 bases; unmatched bases: 8. The CDR3 runs 14 residues. CDR3 in amino acids: CSARTGGAGDTQYF. The CDR3 DNA reads TGCAGCGCTCGGACAGGGGGCGCGGGAGATACGCAGTATTTT.

The rearrangement links TRBV27 to TRBJ1-2; 8 bases align to TRBD1. CDR1 is MNHEY, CDR2 SMNVEV, per germline (reference sequence). Trimming cost V 5 bases and J 7 bases; bases outside gene matches: 6. The CDR3 sequence is 13 residues long. The CDR3 sequence is CASSLTGGLGYTF. The CDR3, as DNA: TGTGCCAGCAGTCTCACAGGGGGTCTTGGCTACACCTTC.

This clone occurred a few times. The chain joins TRBV7-9 to TRBJ1-1; maybe TRBD1 (5 bases). V was pared by 3 bases and J by 0 bases, with 8 bases between. Germline V CDR1 and CDR2: SEHNR, FQNEAQ (reference sequence). The CDR3 is made up of 14 amino acids. The CDR3 spells CASSFAGLNTEAFF. For the CDR3, the DNA is TGTGCCAGCAGCTTTGCAGGGCTGAACACTGAAGCTTTCTTT.

This sequence joins TRBV6-5 and TRBJ1-1; D is uncertain. V lost 2 bases and J 6 bases, leaving 10 bases between the germline ends. The CDR3 is made up of 13 amino acids. Germline lookup yields CDR1 MNHEY and CDR2 SVGAGI. This chain's CDR3 is CASSYGERAEAFF. The CDR3 nucleotides are TGTGCCAGCAGTTACGGGGAGAGGGCTGAAGCTTTCTTT.

This chain connects TRBV5-1 to TRBJ1-5; 7 nucleotides agree with TRBD1. V trimming: 0 bases; J trimming: 7 bases; junction bases outside the gene matches: 7. The germline CDR1 and CDR2 sequences are SGHRS and YFSETQ. The CDR3 covers 15 residues. The CDR3 DNA reads as TGCGCCAGCAGCTTGGACGAAGGGGGCTCCCAGCCCCAGCATTTT. Its translation: CASSLDEGGSQPQHF. Full variable domain (remainder filled in from reference TRBV5-1 and TRBJ1-5): KAGVTQTPRYLIKTRGQQVTLSCSPISGHRSVSWYQQTPGQGLQFLFEYFSETQRNKGNFPGRFSGRQFSNSRSEMNVSTLELGDSALYLCASSLDEGGSQPQHFGDGTRLSIL.

In this sample, this clone turned up once. The chain carries TRBV27 and TRBJ2-1, with 9 bases that match TRBD2. The ends lost 2 bases at V and 5 bases at J; junction bases unmatched: 10. CDR3 length: 17 residues. Germline V CDR1 and CDR2: MNHEY, SMNVEV (reference sequence). DNA for the CDR3: TGTGCCAGCAGTTTACCTGGCGCGGGGGGGCCCAACAATGAGCAGTTCTTC. It codes for CASSLPGAGGPNNEQFF.

The J gene is TRBJ2-7, the V gene TRBV4-2; weak D call: TRBD1 (6 bases). Trimming cost V 3 bases and J 0 bases, with 15 bases left between them. The CDR3 sequence is 16 residues long. The V gene's germline CDR1 is LGHNA and CDR2 YNFKEQ. CDR3 loop: CASSQGASSHSYEQYF. In DNA, the CDR3 is TGTGCCAGCAGCCAGGGGGCCTCCTCCCACTCCTACGAGCAGTACTTC.

The chain employs TRBV19 and TRBJ2-3, with 7 bases fitting TRBD2. The ends lost 10 bases at V and 3 bases at J; junction bases unmatched: 16. The length of the CDR3 is 16 residues. Germline values: CDR1 LNHDA, CDR2 SQIVND (reference sequence). CDR3 amino acids: CATSPFKAGFTDTQYF. CDR3 DNA sequence: TGTGCCACGTCTCCCTTCAAAGCGGGGTTTACAGATACGCAGTATTTT.

The rearrangement uses TRBV29-1 and TRBJ1-2; D perhaps matches TRBD1 (5 bases). V was shortened by 5 bases and J by 4 bases, with 14 bases between the two germline ends. Per the germline V gene, CDR1 is SQVTM and CDR2 is ANQGSEA. The CDR3 contains 13 residues. The CDR3 DNA is TGCAGCGTTCAAACGGGGGTAGGCTATGGCTACACCTTC. This sequence encodes CSVQTGVGYGYTF. Using reference TRBV29-1 and TRBJ1-2 for the parts outside the CDR3, the full variable domain is SAVISQKPSRDICQRGTSLTIQCQVDSQVTMMFWYRQQPGQSLTLIATANQGSEATYESGFVIDKFPISRPNLTFSTLTVSNMSPEDSSIYLCSVQTGVGYGYTFGSGTRLTVV.

The CDR3 coding sequence is TGTGCCAGCAGTTACTCGGGACAAGGCCGACAGCCCCAGCATTTT. Encoded protein: CASSYSGQGRQPQHF. This chain uses TRBV6-7 with TRBJ1-5; D is possibly TRBD1 (6 bases). TRBV6-7 is recorded as an ORF, its role being uncertain. CDR3 length equals 15 residues. Trimming left V 0 bases short and J 7 bases short, with 13 bases between.

This clone was counted a few times. The chain combines TRBV7-8 with TRBJ1-2; TRBD1 is a possible D gene (6 bases). Germline-derived CDR1 and CDR2 are SGHVS and FQNEAQ. Trimming removed 5 bases at V and 0 bases at J, with 13 bases between. The CDR3 is made up of 15 amino acids. The CDR3 sequence: CASSHDRKTNYGYTF. The CDR3 DNA reads TGTGCCAGCAGCCACGACAGGAAGACTAACTATGGCTACACCTTC.

The rearrangement links TRBV11-1 to TRBJ2-7; D perhaps matches TRBD2 (5 bases). The CDR3 runs to 12 residues. The V end lost 1 base, the J end lost 5 bases, and 6 bases lay between the germline ends. The germline gives CDR1 SGHAT, CDR2 FQDESV (reference sequence). The DNA for the CDR3 is TGTGCCAGCAGCTTAGGGCGGGACGAGCAGTACTTC. Translated: CASSLGRDEQYF.

This clone showed up just once. J is TRBJ1-1 and V is TRBV5-5; D is ambiguous. With 2 bases removed from V and 8 bases from J, the gap between germline ends came to 10 bases. The CDR3 covers 12 residues. Germline V gene sequence: CDR1 SGHKS, CDR2 YYEKEE (reference sequence). CDR3 in amino acids: CASSFWSGEAFF. The CDR3 DNA sequence: TGTGCCAGCAGCTTTTGGTCGGGAGAAGCTTTCTTT.

This clone was seen at least ten times. Distinct nucleotide sequences in the sample also encode this CDR3. The rearrangement links TRBV5-1 to TRBJ1-6; possibly TRBD1 for D (6 bases). Germline CDR1 is SGHRS and CDR2 is YFSETQ. This CDR3 spans 14 amino acids. Trimming stripped 0 bases from V and 7 bases from J, with 8 bases between. CDR3 amino acids: CASSLAGVNSPLHF. CDR3 DNA: TGCGCCAGCAGCTTGGCAGGGGTAAATTCACCCCTCCACTTT.

V and J are TRBV11-3 and TRBJ1-1, with 8 bases aligning to TRBD1. The V gene end was trimmed by 5 bases and the J gene end by 3 bases; junction bases not matched to a gene: 17. Germline V gene sequence: CDR1 SGHNT, CDR2 YENEEA. The CDR3 is 18 residues long. The CDR3 bases are TGTGCCAGCAGCCACCCCGACGACAGGGGAGGAAGGGACACTGAAGCTTTCTTT. Its translation is CASSHPDDRGGRDTEAFF.